This T cell receptor beta chain was sequenced during a study of T cells in Graves' hyperthyroidism and ophthalmopathy. No ophthalmopathy progression within 18 months constituted stable Graves' hyperthyroidism. This CDR3 comprises 15 residues. Germline CDR1 reads SGHTA; CDR2 reads FQGNSA. V lost 6 bases, J lost 4 bases, and 18 bases lay in between. This clonotype was picked up a small number of times. RNA transcripts were the template for amplifying TCR beta CDR3 regions. The HTBI set primed first-round TCR CDR3 RT-PCR. TCRdb fed the multiplex PCR reads into MiXCR, producing one record per CDR3 protein. The repertoire consists of a few hundred thousand distinct CDR3 sequences, with roughly 15% occurring once and the leading ten covering around 13%.

The chain is built from TRBV7-2 and TRBJ1-1, with D tentatively TRBD1 (5 bases). What was sequenced was blood. The source is a woman aged 40 to 49 with Graves' hyperthyroidism. The CDR3 is CASSPGPWRGTEAFF. CDR3 DNA: TGTGCCAGCAGTCCGGGTCCGTGGAGGGGCACTGAAGCTTTCTTT.